The T cell receptor beta chain described here comes from a study of blood T cell repertoires in COVID-19. Study summary: Samples taken during acute and convalescent COVID-19 were collected in the United States, Italy and Spain.

Original handling: Reference gene primer amplification in the assay estimated nucleated cell counts. Clones were read by immunoSEQ multiplex PCR, and TCRdb kept only the in-frame ones, dropping some. V, J and clone size reflect that table, while D and trimming were determined from the DNA. The sample includes about 150,000 clones, roughly 87% seen only once; the top ten take roughly 4%. Participants came from under 30 US areas, aged roughly 18 to 95 years. A PCR-confirmed or clinician-diagnosed COVID-19 case had contacted exposed participants within 2 weeks of entry. Germline assignment: CDR1 SGHRS and CDR2 YFSETQ. The CDR3 covers 17 residues. The J segment lost 12 bases and the V segment lost 0 bases, leaving 14 bases of the junction unmatched.

The rearrangement joins TRBV5-1 to TRBJ1-4, with TRBD1 matching over 10 bases. This TCR was sampled from a woman in her forties who had been exposed to COVID-19. Source material: PBMCs or T cells enriched from blood (not recorded which). The CDR3 reads CASSLVFGTGVPGELFF. The CDR3 DNA reads TGCGCCAGCAGCTTGGTGTTTGGGACAGGGGTCCCAGGCGAACTGTTTTTT.